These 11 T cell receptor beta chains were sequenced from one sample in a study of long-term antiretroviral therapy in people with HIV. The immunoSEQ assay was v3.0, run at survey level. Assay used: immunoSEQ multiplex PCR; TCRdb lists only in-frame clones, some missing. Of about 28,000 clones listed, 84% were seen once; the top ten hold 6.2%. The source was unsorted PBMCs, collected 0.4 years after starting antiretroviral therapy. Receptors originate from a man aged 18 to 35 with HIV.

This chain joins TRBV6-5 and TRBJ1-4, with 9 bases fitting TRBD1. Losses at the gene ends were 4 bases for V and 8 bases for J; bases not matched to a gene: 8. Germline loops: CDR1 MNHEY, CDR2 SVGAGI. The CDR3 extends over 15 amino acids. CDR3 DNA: TGTGCCAGCAGTTCTCACAGGGGGCTGAGGGAAAAACTGTTTTTT. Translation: CASSSHRGLREKLFF.

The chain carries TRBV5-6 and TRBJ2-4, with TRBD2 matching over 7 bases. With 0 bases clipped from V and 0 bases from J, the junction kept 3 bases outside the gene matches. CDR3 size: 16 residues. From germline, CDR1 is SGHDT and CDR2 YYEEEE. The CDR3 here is CASSLAGGRAKNIQYF. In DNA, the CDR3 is TGTGCCAGCAGCTTGGCGGGGGGTCGAGCCAAAAACATTCAGTACTTC.

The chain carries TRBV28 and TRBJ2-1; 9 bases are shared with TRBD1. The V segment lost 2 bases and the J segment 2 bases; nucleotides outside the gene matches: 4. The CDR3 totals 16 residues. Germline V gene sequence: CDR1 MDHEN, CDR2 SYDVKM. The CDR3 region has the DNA TGTGCCAGCAGTTTACGCGGACAGGGGACCTACAATGAGCAGTTCTTC. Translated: CASSLRGQGTYNEQFF.

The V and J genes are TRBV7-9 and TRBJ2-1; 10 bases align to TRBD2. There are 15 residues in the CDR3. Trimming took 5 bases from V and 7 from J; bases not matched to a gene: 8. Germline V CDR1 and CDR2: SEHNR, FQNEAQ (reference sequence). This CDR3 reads CASSRTSGVSNEQFF. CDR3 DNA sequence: TGTGCCAGCAGCCGGACTAGCGGAGTCTCTAATGAGCAGTTCTTC.

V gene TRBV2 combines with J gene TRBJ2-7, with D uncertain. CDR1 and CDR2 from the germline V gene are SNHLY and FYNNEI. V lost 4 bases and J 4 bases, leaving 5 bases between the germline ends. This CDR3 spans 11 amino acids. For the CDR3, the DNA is TGTGCCAGCAGTGCAGAATACGAGCAGTACTTC. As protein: CASSAEYEQYF.

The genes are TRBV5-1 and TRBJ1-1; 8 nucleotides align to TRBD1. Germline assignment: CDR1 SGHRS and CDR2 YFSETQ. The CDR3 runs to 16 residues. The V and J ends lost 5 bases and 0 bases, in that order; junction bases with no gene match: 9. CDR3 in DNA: TGCGCCAGCAGTCACGACAGGGGAGAAATGAACACTGAAGCTTTCTTT. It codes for CASSHDRGEMNTEAFF.

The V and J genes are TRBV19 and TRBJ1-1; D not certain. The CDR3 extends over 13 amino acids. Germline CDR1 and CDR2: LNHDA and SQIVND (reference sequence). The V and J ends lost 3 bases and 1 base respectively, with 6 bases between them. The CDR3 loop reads CASSILGNTEAFF. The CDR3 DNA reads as TGTGCCAGTAGTATTTTGGGGAACACTGAAGCTTTCTTT. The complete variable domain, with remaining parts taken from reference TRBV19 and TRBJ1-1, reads DGGITQSPKYLFRKEGQNVTLSCEQNLNHDAMYWYRQDPGQGLRLIYYSQIVNDFQKGDIAEGYSVSREKKESFPLTVTSAQKNPTAFYLCASSILGNTEAFFGQGTRLTVV.

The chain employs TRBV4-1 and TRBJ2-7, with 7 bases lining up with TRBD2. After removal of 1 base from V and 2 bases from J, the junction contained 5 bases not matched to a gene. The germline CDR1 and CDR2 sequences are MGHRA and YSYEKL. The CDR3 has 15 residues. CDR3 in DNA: TGCGCCAGCAGCCAAGCGAGAAGCGGGACCTACGAGCAGTACTTC. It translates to CASSQARSGTYEQYF.

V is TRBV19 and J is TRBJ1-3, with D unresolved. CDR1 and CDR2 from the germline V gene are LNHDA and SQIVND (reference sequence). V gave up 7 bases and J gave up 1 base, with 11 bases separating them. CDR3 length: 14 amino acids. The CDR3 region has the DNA TGTGCCAGTACCCCTCGGGGATCTGGAAACACCATATATTTT. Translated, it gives CASTPRGSGNTIYF.

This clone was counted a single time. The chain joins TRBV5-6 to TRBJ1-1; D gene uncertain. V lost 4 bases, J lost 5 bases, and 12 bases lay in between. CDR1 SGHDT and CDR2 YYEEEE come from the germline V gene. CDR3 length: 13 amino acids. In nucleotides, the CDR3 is TGTGCCAGCAGCCCATCGACGGGGACTGAAGCTTTCTTT. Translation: CASSPSTGTEAFF.

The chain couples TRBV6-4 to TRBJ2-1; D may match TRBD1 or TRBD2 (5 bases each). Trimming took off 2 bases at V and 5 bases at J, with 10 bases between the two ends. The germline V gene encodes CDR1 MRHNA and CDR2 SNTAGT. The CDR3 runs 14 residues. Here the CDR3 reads CASSDGTEHNEQFF. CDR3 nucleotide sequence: TGTGCCAGCAGTGACGGGACGGAACACAATGAGCAGTTCTTC.